This TCR beta chain was sequenced for a study of beta chain features in type 1 diabetes (dated by TCRdb to between 2017 and 2018). About the investigation overall: Patients and healthy donors did not differ in mean age, gender distribution, total cell number or subset yield. In the study, recently diagnosed type 1 diabetes patients and matched healthy donors were compared on the TCRB repertoires of their sorted circulating CD4+ T cell subsets. A total of roughly 100 million sorted cells were examined across all samples, and a strong correlation was observed between cell number per subset and RNA yield. Whereas all 30 or so donors provided naive and central memory subsets, regulatory and stem cell-like memory subsets were isolated from just 8 patients and about eight healthy donors.

Notes on this clone: It lacks a known antigen. Base qualities are missing; no much larger clone stands one base away.

Points the paper makes about the study in general: Patients with type 1 diabetes made fewer insertions and deleted more nucleotides at VDJ recombination sites, implying thymic rearrangement abnormalities. Type 1 diabetes patients showed a moderate but significant shortening of TCRB CDR3 length in all four CD4+ subsets. Naive, central memory and regulatory TCRB repertoires appeared more similar among patients than among healthy donors. Because cDNA was sequenced instead of genomic DNA, activated cells with high expression could be over-represented, although the groups did not differ in activation or CD3 levels. Shorter templates might have been favored by PCR, but patient and control samples were amplified and corrected together, so both groups would have been affected equally by any skew. HLA sub-analyses involved small numbers of individuals, so any influence of HLA type on TCRB rearrangement remained unresolved.

The CDR3 runs 14 amino acids, cysteine and phenylalanine included. This entry keeps only the CDR3 DNA: 42 bases, framed from base 1. Based on the germline V gene (reference sequence), the CDR1 and CDR2 sequences are SEHNR and FQNEAQ. At the junction V is shortened by 6 bases and J by 10 bases; bases outside the gene matches: 11. The High Capacity cDNA Reverse Transcription Kit was used to reverse transcribe all of the isolated RNA, meaning that expressed TCRB transcripts were what got sequenced. Naive, central memory and regulatory T cell samples underwent deep immunoSEQ sequencing, averaging about 3.57 million total reads per sample. After sorted cells were lysed in RLT buffer, RNA was extracted with DNase-treated RNeasy Micro or Mini kits, with the choice depending on cell number. Each cell subset was processed separately to prevent cross-contamination, with patient and healthy donor samples processed together. The immunoSEQ multiplex PCR was used to amplify TCRB sequences from cDNA, generating 87-bp fragments that spanned the CDR3 region. Sequencing of the amplicons was performed on the Illumina HiSeq platform. From the authors' description of their analysis: PCR bias was corrected computationally using synthetic template baselines, and reads within Hamming distance 2 were collapsed, with unmergeable singletons discarded. By aligning reads against IMGT, V, D and J genes, CDR3 length, and insertions or deletions at six rearrangement sites were assigned. Within each subset, clonotype counts were normalized to sorted cell number, and only after that were true diversity and Gini coefficients computed with the tcR R package. Repertoire sharing was quantified using the overlap coefficient calculated on TCRB nucleotide sequences. As a proxy for the pre-selection repertoire, out-of-frame TCRB sequences from naive cells were analyzed. TCRdb retrieved this table from immuneACCESS and kept in-frame rearrangements only. Not all clones are present; in checked studies, unresolved V genes account for under half, and no reason is known for the remainder. The V and J calls and clone size are taken from that table; D and trimming were inferred from the DNA. This sample has some 270,000 clones in its table, and roughly an eighth of those were observed once. The top ten clonotypes cover around 0.025% of the sample.

From each donor, a single peripheral blood sample of about 120 mL on average was drawn into heparinised tubes. A BD FACSAria II and a panel including CD45RO, CCR7, CD25, CD127, CD95 and CD27 were used to sort naive, central memory, regulatory and stem cell-like memory CD4+ T cells. Every sorted population had a purity above 95%. PBMCs were separated immediately by Lymphoprep density gradient centrifugation and were stained directly, without being cultured. So that batch effects would be minimized, each experiment stained and sorted samples in pairs, pairing one healthy donor with one patient. This sequence originates from a woman aged 40-49 years in good health. In this chain, TRBV7-9 is recombined with TRBJ2-5; 10 middle bases align to TRBD2. Sequenced material: naive CD4+ T cells from blood. The cell subset or site label on this specimen signifies: true naive CD4+ T cells. The CDR3 sequence is CASRPGTSVTHQYF. The nucleotides read TGTGCCAGCAGGCCCGGGACTAGCGTTACTCACCAGTACTTC.